The 9 T cell receptor beta chains reported below all come from one sample, sequenced in a study of T cell clusters in autoimmune cytopenias (dated by TCRdb to the late 2010s). Per sample, around 250 ng of peripheral blood genomic DNA, about 38,000 genome equivalents, was used for TRB amplification. TCRdb names Illumina MiSeq as the instrument used. Multiplex PCR with a touch-down protocol amplified TRB rearrangements, with the TRB-A and TRB-B primer pools combined in a single tube. TCRdb reprocessed the sequencing reads and holds a single record per CDR3 protein sequence, with no DNA. The table held for this sample gives thousands of distinct CDR3 sequences. The ten largest make up approximately 7.9% of the sample. Sequencing was carried out using peripheral blood. The receptors were gathered from a human donor with an autoimmune cytopenia or autoimmune hepatitis (not recorded which).

V is TRBV19 and J is TRBJ2-5; there is no DNA to check the TCRdb D call of TRBD1. This CDR3 comprises 15 residues. Germline V gene sequence: CDR1 LNHDA, CDR2 SQIVND (reference sequence). CDR3 in amino acids: CASSIRQGNRVTQYF.

V is TRBV6-6 and J is TRBJ1-2. This CDR3 contains 14 residues. Looked up from germline, CDR1 is MNHNY and CDR2 is SVGAGI (reference sequence). CDR3 amino acids: CASSRGGMMGGYTF.

This chain connects TRBV5-3 to TRBJ2-2; TCRdb proposes TRBD2, but this gene call is untestable without DNA. TRBV5-3 is annotated as an ORF whose role is uncertain. The CDR3 has 16 residues. CDR3 residues: CARSSSGGLNTGELFF.

Measured by frequency, this clonotype is medium-sized (0.01 to 0.1%). This chain links TRBV19 with TRBJ2-7; TCRdb's D call of TRBD1 is untestable without DNA. Germline CDR1 is LNHDA and CDR2 is SQIVND (reference sequence). This CDR3 comprises 16 residues. Here the CDR3 reads CASSHRGGQSPFEQYF.

The genes are TRBV6-2 or TRBV6-3 and TRBJ2-7; no DNA is available, so the TRBD1 call from TCRdb remains unchecked. Per germline, CDR1 MNHEY and CDR2 SVGEGT. This CDR3 spans 15 amino acids. CDR3 protein: CASSYSTPDVYEQYF.

Measured by frequency, this clonotype is large. This chain connects TRBV29-1 to TRBJ2-1; TCRdb selects TRBD2, and the lack of DNA leaves this call unchecked. Germline-derived CDR1 and CDR2 are SQVTM and ANQGSEA. CDR3 size: 14 residues. The CDR3 sequence: CSVGGLAGYNEQFF.

This clonotype registers medium-sized (0.01 to 0.1%) by frequency. The rearrangement uses TRBV19 and TRBJ1-4. The CDR3 loop spans 14 amino acids. The germline V gene has CDR1 LNHDA and CDR2 SQIVND (reference sequence). CDR3 in amino acids: CASSMPNWNEKLFF.

This clonotype is called medium-sized based on its frequency. The chain has TRBV30 and TRBJ2-3; TCRdb outputs TRBD1, but without DNA this stays unchecked. CDR3 size: 15 residues. Looked up from germline, CDR1 is GTSNPN and CDR2 is SVGIG (reference sequence). CDR3 loop: CAWSLSSAVTDTQYF.

According to its frequency, this clonotype is medium-sized. The chain has TRBV29-1 and TRBJ2-1. This CDR3 is 13 amino acids long. The germline CDR1 and CDR2 sequences are SQVTM and ANQGSEA. The CDR3 sequence is CSTSPSSYNEQFF.